Here is one TCR beta chain with its context. Its cognate antigen is unknown. This CDR3 has 15 residues. Germline CDR1 is LGHNA and CDR2 is YNFKEQ. V shed 2 bases and J 5 bases; nucleotides not matched to a gene: 3. The data were taken from a study of siplizumab effects on memory and regulatory T cells. The study, taken as a whole, reports: The alloreactive clones that mapped to unstimulated subsets made up only a minor fraction. Controls showed an average of roughly 30% Treg-derived mappable alloreactive CD4+ clones, while siplizumab showed roughly 70%.

Clones were read by immunoSEQ multiplex PCR, and TCRdb kept only the in-frame ones, dropping some. The sample carries approximately 100,000 clones, 92% recorded once. The clonotype originates from a human donor in good health. Sequencing was carried out using Tregs sorted from blood. The J gene is TRBJ2-1, the V gene TRBV4-2, with 10 bases aligning to TRBD2. The CDR3: CASSQSGRVHNEQFF. Here the CDR3 DNA reads TGTGCCAGCAGCCAAAGCGGGAGGGTACACAATGAGCAGTTCTTC.